This T cell receptor beta chain derives from a study of tumor-infiltrating lymphocytes in localized non-small cell lung cancer. Whole-study findings and limits: Each assay used a separate piece of the same tissue.

As concerns this clone: As yet, its antigen is unknown.

The germline V and J ends were trimmed by 2 bases and 2 bases, with 11 bases remaining between them. CDR1 is SGHDT and CDR2 is YYEEEE in the germline V gene. This CDR3 spans 14 amino acids. Assay: immunoSEQ multiplex PCR; the TCRdb copy retains only in-frame clones and omits some. The table has fewer than 15,000 clones, 76% seen once. The sequenced sample was uninvolved lung tissue not adjacent to the tumor. The TCR originated in a human donor with non-small cell lung cancer. This sequence joins TRBV5-6 and TRBJ2-7; D is unresolved. The CDR3 region is CASSFQGSPYEQYF. The CDR3 bases are TGTGCCAGCAGCTTTCAAGGGTCTCCCTACGAGCAGTACTTC.